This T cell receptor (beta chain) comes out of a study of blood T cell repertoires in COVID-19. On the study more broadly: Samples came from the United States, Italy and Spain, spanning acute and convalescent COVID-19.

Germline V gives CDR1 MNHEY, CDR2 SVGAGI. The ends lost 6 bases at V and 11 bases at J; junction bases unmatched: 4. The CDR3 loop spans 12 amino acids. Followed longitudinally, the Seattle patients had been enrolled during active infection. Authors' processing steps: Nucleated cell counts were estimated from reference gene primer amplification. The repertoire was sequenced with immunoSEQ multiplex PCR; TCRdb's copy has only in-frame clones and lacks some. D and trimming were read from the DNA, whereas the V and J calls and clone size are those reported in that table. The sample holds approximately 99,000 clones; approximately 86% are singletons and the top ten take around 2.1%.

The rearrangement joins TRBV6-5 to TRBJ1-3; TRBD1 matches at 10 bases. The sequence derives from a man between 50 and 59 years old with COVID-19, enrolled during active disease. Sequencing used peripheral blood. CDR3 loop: CASSDRGRAIYF. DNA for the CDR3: TGTGCCAGCAGCGACAGGGGGCGGGCCATATATTTT.